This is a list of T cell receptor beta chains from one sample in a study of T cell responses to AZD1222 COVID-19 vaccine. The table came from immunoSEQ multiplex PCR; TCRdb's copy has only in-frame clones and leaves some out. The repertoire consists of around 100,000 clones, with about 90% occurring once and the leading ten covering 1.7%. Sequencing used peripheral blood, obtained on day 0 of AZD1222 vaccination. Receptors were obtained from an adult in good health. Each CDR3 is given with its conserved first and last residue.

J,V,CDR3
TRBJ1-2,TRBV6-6,CASSQGVNYGYTF
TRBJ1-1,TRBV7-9,CASSRGQGLTPSTEAFF
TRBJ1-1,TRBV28,CASSFPRDRVGTFF
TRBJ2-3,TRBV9,CASSVTGTFTLLHTDTQYF
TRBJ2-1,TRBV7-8,CASSLIWAGEGEQFF
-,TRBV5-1,CATSPHGGSDTQHF
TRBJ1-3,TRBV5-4,CASNLGGGNTIYF
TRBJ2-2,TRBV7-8,CASSVLAGRELFF
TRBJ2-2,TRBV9,CASSAGLAGRSDTGELFF
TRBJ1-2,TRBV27,CASSLRGGYGGYTF
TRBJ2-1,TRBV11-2,CASSLSGTNFNEQFF
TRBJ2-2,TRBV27,CASSSSGKRNTGELFF
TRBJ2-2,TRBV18,CASPKAPNTGELFF
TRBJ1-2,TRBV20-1,CSSGGNYGYTF
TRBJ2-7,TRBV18,CASSPTGSYEQYF
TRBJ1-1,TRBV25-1,CASSEEGGIIF
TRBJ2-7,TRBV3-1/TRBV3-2,CASSQGEGRYEQYF
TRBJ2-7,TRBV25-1,CASSVIPYEQYF
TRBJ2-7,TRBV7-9,CASSLPDRAHYF
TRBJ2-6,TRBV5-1,CASSPRDSGANVLTF
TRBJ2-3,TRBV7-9,CASSLGVYWRGDTDTQYF
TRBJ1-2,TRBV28,CASSFSLRGQGRGYTF
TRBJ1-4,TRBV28,CASNRAPTNEKLFF
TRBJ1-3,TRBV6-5,CASSYVGDVGNTIYF
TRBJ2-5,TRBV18,CASSPMGETQYF
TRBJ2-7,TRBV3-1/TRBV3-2,CASSQVAGPYEQYF